Listed below are T cell receptor beta chains from one sample, sequenced in a study of blood T cell repertoires in COVID-19. Here immunoSEQ multiplex PCR was the method, and the copy in TCRdb shows in-frame clones only, minus some. Among under 250,000 clones listed, about 92% were seen once. The sample consisted of peripheral blood. These receptor sequences come from a man aged 25 to 45 with acute or convalescent COVID-19. Both conserved end residues are part of each CDR3. The D gene is left open where the match is weak. The listing skips clone size in some rows; elsewhere it reads once, few, many or a size class.

cdr3_nt cdr3_aa clone_size d_call j_call v_call
TGTGCCAGCAGGGCAGGGACAGGTTATCAGCCCCAGCATTTT CASRAGTGYQPQHF NA TRBD1 TRBJ1-5 TRBV6-5
TGTGCCAGCAGCGTCGATGGGACTAGCGGAAGCTCCTACAATGAGCAGTTCTTC CASSVDGTSGSSYNEQFF NA TRBD2 TRBJ2-1 TRBV9
TGTGCCAGTAGTTATCAGGCGGGGTTGGACGAGCAGTACTTC CASSYQAGLDEQYF once NA TRBJ2-7 TRBV19
TGTGCCAGCAGTGCCGGGACAGCTAAAAACATTCAGTACTTC CASSAGTAKNIQYF NA TRBD1 TRBJ2-4 TRBV28
TGTGCCAGCAGCGTACTAGCGTCGTTCACAGATACGCAGTATTTT CASSVLASFTDTQYF NA NA TRBJ2-3 TRBV9
TGCGCCAGCAGCTTCAGGCGGGGGGGTATGGATGAGCAGTTCTTC CASSFRRGGMDEQFF NA TRBD2 TRBJ2-1 TRBV5-1
TGTGCCAGCACTCCAAGGCCGGGGGGGCATGAAAAACTGTTTTTT CASTPRPGGHEKLFF NA NA TRBJ1-4 TRBV6-5
TGTGCCAGCAGCTTCTCTACAGGGAATCTTGAAAAACTGTTTTTT CASSFSTGNLEKLFF NA NA TRBJ1-4 TRBV7-2
TGTGCCAGCAGCTTCCCGGGACTAGCGGGAGTATCAGAGACCCAGTACTTC CASSFPGLAGVSETQYF NA TRBD2 TRBJ2-5 TRBV5-6
TGTGCCTGGACTGGGCTTGCAACTAATGAAAAACTGTTTTTT CAWTGLATNEKLFF NA NA TRBJ1-4 TRBV30
TGTGCCACCAGCAGAGAATTCAACGCTGACTATCAGCCCCAGCATTTT CATSREFNADYQPQHF NA NA TRBJ1-5 TRBV15
TGTGCCAGCAGCCGGGGAAGGGGGAACTACAATGAGCAGTTCTTC CASSRGRGNYNEQFF NA NA TRBJ2-1 TRBV3-1/TRBV3-2
TGCGCCAGCAACCGAGGGGGTAGCGGGGCCTACAATGAGCAGTTCTTC CASNRGGSGAYNEQFF NA TRBD2 TRBJ2-1 TRBV5-1
TGTGCCACCAGTGATTTTCAAAGGACTAGCGGGGAGACCCAGTACTTC CATSDFQRTSGETQYF NA TRBD2 TRBJ2-5 TRBV24-1
TGTGCCAGCAGCTTAGATGACGGGGGGCTATCCGAGCAGTACTTC CASSLDDGGLSEQYF NA NA TRBJ2-7 TRBV11-1
TGTGCCAGCAGTTACTTCAGTAGCAATCAGCCCCAGCATTTT CASSYFSSNQPQHF NA NA TRBJ1-5 TRBV6-2/TRBV6-3
TGCAGCGTATCCGGGACAGGGGAAATTCAGTACTTC CSVSGTGEIQYF NA TRBD1 TRBJ2-4 TRBV29-1